This TCR beta chain was sequenced during a study of vaccination and CD4 T cells after COVID-19. Study-level information: The study drew post-COVID samples a median approximately 100 days after diagnosis (range 35 to 161).

Findings and caveats of the study: A nonsignificant rise from approximately 21 to 38 was seen in the median number of SARS-CoV-2-reactive clonotypes. Spike mono-reactivity was shown by 304 of 307 vaccine-specific clones in convalescent patients.

This CDR3 contains 15 residues. With V trimmed by 5 bases and J by 3 bases, 10 bases remained unmatched. Germline assignment: CDR1 DFQATT and CDR2 SNEGSKA (reference sequence). Sequencing of cultured CD4+ T cell DNA used the Oncomine TCR Beta short-read assay. TCRdb re-called the PCR reads through MiXCR, storing one row per CDR3 protein. The sample gives tens of thousands of distinct CDR3 sequences, around 43% of which show up once; over 15% is in the top ten. Treatment meaning: approximately 10-day PBMC culture with coronavirus spike peptide pools or control peptides (ViraFEST assay). Remarks on this clonotype: Its antigen remains unknown.

The chain combines TRBV20-1 with TRBJ2-7; TRBD1 aligns across 10 bases. The TCR was taken from a human donor who received a COVID-19 vaccine. Material: CD4+ T cells from blood, cultured in vitro, obtained before SARS-CoV-2 vaccination. CDR3 DNA: TGCAGTGCTCAAAAGGCAGGGACAGGGGACTACGAGCAGTACTTC. As protein: CSAQKAGTGDYEQYF.